Detailed here is one TCR beta chain. Its matching antigen is unknown. Using its own MiXCR run on the 5' RACE reads, TCRdb lists one record per CDR3 protein. This sample carries about half a million distinct CDR3 sequences, around a sixth of them seen once, and the ten largest clones take around an eighth. This specimen belongs to a study of T-cell memory formation after mild COVID-19. For the study at large: For the most part, TCR clusters were specific to one donor. Study-level points and caveats: Of the contracting clones, CD4+ ones lay mainly in CM and EM, and CD8+ ones in EMRA. Later expanders leaned CD4+, whereas clones that contracted between day 15 and 85 were balanced CD4/CD8. Some responding clones appeared in pre-infection memory, suggesting cross-reactive memory joined.

V lost 5 bases and J lost 4, with 15 bases in between. CDR1 is MNHEY and CDR2 is SVGAGI in the germline V gene. The CDR3 is made up of 15 amino acids. The sequence was obtained from an adult woman who had mild COVID-19 (a few samples of this study predate the infection). Cell type and time point are not known. J is TRBJ2-1 and V is TRBV6-5; tentatively, D is TRBD1 or TRBD2 (5 bases each). Sequenced: PBMCs or a T cell subset sorted from them (not recorded which). CDR3 sequence (DNA): TGTGCCAGCAGTCCAGACGGGACGGATTACAATGAGCAGTTCTTC. Amino acid sequence: CASSPDGTDYNEQFF.